The T cell receptor beta chain under discussion was sequenced for a study of identical twins. V was trimmed by 5 bases and J by 3 bases, leaving 11 bases between them. The germline CDR1 and CDR2 sequences are KGHSH and LQKENI. This CDR3 comprises 14 residues. This clonotype was seen more than once but under ten times. Template switching (which added a universal primer site) was used, and cDNA carried unique molecular identifiers. MiXCR was run by TCRdb on the 5' RACE reads, yielding one entry per CDR3 protein. The table lists approximately 230,000 distinct CDR3 sequences, 5.5% to 7.5% of them singletons. The data were also submitted as part of a second study, on T cells expressing NK-cell markers. In that study: An anti-gamma-delta TCR antibody confined sorting to alpha-beta TCR T cells across several of the experiments.

The V gene is TRBV18, the J gene TRBJ1-5, with a weak D call TRBD1 (5 bases). The sample consisted of CD8+ T cells sorted from blood. The sequence derives from a woman between 18 and 29 years old in good health. The DNA of the CDR3 is TGTGCCAGCTCATCTGGGGGTTACAATCAGCCCCAGCATTTT. It encodes CASSSGGYNQPQHF.